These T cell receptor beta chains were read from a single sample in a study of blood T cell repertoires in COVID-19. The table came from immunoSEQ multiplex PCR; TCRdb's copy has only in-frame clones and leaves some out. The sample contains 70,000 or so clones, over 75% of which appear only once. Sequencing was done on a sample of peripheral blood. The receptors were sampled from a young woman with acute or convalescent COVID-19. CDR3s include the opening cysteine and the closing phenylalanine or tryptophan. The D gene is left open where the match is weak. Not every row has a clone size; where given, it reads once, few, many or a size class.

TGTGCCAGCAGCTTAGGTGGTGGGGCCTCCTACGAGCAGTACTTC CASSLGGGASYEQYF NA TRBJ2-7 TRBV11-2 NA
TGTGCCAGTAGTTTTAGCGTAACCTACGAGCAGTACTTC CASSFSVTYEQYF NA TRBJ2-7 TRBV19 NA
TGTGCCAGCAGACTCGGGGGGACTAGCACAGATACGCAGTATTTT CASRLGGTSTDTQYF NA TRBJ2-3 TRBV6-5 TRBD2
TGTGCCAGCACCCCGGACAGGAACTATGGCTACACCTTC CASTPDRNYGYTF NA TRBJ1-2 TRBV2 TRBD1
TGTGCCACCAGCAGAGATCTGCGGGAGACCCAGTACTTC CATSRDLRETQYF NA TRBJ2-5 TRBV15 NA
TGTGCCAGCAGCCACACTCGGGGGGACGGCTACACCTTC CASSHTRGDGYTF NA TRBJ1-2 TRBV4-2 NA
TGTGCCAGCAGTCAAGTGGGCGCCGATGGCTACACCTTC CASSQVGADGYTF NA TRBJ1-2 TRBV6-6 NA
TGTGCCAGAAGACAGGGTGGTCTAGGTGAAAAACTGTTTTTT CARRQGGLGEKLFF NA TRBJ1-4 TRBV27 TRBD1
TGCAGCGTAGACAGGGGCGACACCGGGGAGCTGTTTTTT CSVDRGDTGELFF NA TRBJ2-2 TRBV29-1 TRBD1
TGTGCCAGTAGTAATACGGGACTCAGCTACGAGCAGTACTTC CASSNTGLSYEQYF NA TRBJ2-7 TRBV19 NA
TGTGCCAGCAGCCCCGGACTGAACAATGAGCAGTTCTTC CASSPGLNNEQFF NA TRBJ2-1 TRBV13 NA
TGTGCCAGCAGCTTGGATCAGGGAATGAACACTGAAGCTTTCTTT CASSLDQGMNTEAFF NA TRBJ1-1 TRBV5-5 NA
TGCAGTGCTAGTAGTATCGGGGCTGAAGCTTTCTTT CSASSIGAEAFF NA TRBJ1-1 TRBV20-1 NA
TGTGCCAGCAGCCGCGCCGGGACAGGGGGTACTGAAGCTTTCTTT CASSRAGTGGTEAFF few TRBJ1-1 TRBV14 TRBD1
TGTGCCAGCAGTCCCGGGATAGCGGGAGGGTTAGAGACCCAGTACTTC CASSPGIAGGLETQYF NA TRBJ2-5 TRBV2 TRBD2
TGCAGCGTTGTCTATGGTGGGAACACTGAAGCTTTCTTT CSVVYGGNTEAFF NA TRBJ1-1 TRBV29-1 NA